The entry below gives a single T cell receptor (beta chain) sequence along with its context. This sample is drawn from a study of blood T cell repertoires in COVID-19. Study-wide background: Italy, Spain and the United States were the sources of the convalescent and acute COVID-19 samples. The analysed material was cDNA or gDNA that came from T cells, B-cell-depleted T cells, or PBMCs.

The CDR3 is made up of 15 amino acids. The ends lost 5 bases at V and 2 bases at J; junction bases unmatched: 3. Germline CDR1 SGHAT, CDR2 FQDESV (reference sequence). Authors' analysis steps: The assay estimated nucleated cells by amplifying reference gene primers. Assay used: immunoSEQ multiplex PCR; TCRdb lists only in-frame clones, some missing. The V and J calls and clone size were taken over from that table, and D and trimming were inferred from the DNA. The data contain about 280,000 clones, around 85% of them singletons. Sequencing input: peripheral blood. The receptor was derived from a man aged 45 to 65 with active or convalescent COVID-19. V is TRBV11-1 and J is TRBJ2-3; TRBD2 aligns across 11 bases. CDR3 DNA: TGTGCCAGCAGCATTAGCGGGAGGGCCACAGATACGCAGTATTTT. This gives the protein CASSISGRATDTQYF.